The clone carrying this T cell receptor beta chain occurred a few times. Its matching antigen is unknown. The CDR3 regions of TCR beta were amplified from RNA transcripts. Primed by the HTBI set, a first-round RT-PCR was run on the TCR CDR3. TCRdb independently ran MiXCR on the multiplex PCR reads; one entry per CDR3 protein. The table includes 450,000 to 650,000 distinct CDR3 sequences, 14% detected once. The data are from a study of T cells in Graves' hyperthyroidism and ophthalmopathy. Study-level findings and limits: In blood, most of the thyroid clonotypes expanded above 0.001 were also present.

Germline CDR1 reads MNHNS; CDR2 reads SASEGT. The junction had 5 bases not matched to a gene; V was cut back by 6 bases and J by 1 base. The CDR3 contains 15 residues. Patients with uncontrolled infections, other autoimmune diseases, pregnancy or lactation were excluded. The specimen sequenced was blood. The TCR was taken from a woman aged 18-29 years with Graves' ophthalmopathy. The chain employs TRBV6-1 and TRBJ2-7, with TRBD2 matching over 11 bases. CDR3 in amino acids: CASRPRTSGSYEQYF. CDR3 DNA sequence: TGTGCCAGCAGGCCCCGGACTAGCGGGTCCTACGAGCAGTACTTC.